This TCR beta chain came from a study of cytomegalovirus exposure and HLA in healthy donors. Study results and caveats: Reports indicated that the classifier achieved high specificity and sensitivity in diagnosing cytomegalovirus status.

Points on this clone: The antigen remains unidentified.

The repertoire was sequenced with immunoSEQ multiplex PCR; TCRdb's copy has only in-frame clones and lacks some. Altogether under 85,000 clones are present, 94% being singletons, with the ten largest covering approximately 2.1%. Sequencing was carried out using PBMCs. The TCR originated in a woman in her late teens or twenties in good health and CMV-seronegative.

The CDR3 DNA reads as TGTGCCTGGAGTTACACTAGAGATGAGCAGTTCTTC. It specifies CAWSYTRDEQFF. The chain combines TRBV30 with TRBJ2-1; the D gene is possibly TRBD2 (5 bases). From germline, CDR1 is GTSNPN and CDR2 SVGIG (reference sequence). The V end was cut by 2 bases, the J end by 8 bases, with 10 bases between. This CDR3 contains 12 residues.